Listed here are 21 T cell receptor beta chains from one sample, sequenced in a study of blood T cells in healthy people across ages. It was with a sample-barcoded 5' primer and a J-beta primer mix that a second PCR of about 7 to 12 cycles was run. One entry per CDR3 protein results from TCRdb running MiXCR on the 5' RACE reads. The sample includes hundreds of thousands of distinct CDR3 sequences, more than 25% of them seen just once. The material sequenced was blood. The receptors come from an elderly woman in good health.

This clonotype was seen repeatedly, ten times or more. The rearrangement links TRBV7-8 to TRBJ2-7; possible D gene TRBD1, 5 bases. Germline V gene sequence: CDR1 SGHVS, CDR2 FQNEAQ. This CDR3 contains 13 residues. Trimming cost V 5 bases and J 7 bases, with 15 bases left between them. The CDR3 spells CASSPTGLSEQYF. In DNA form, the CDR3 reads TGTGCCAGCAGCCCTACAGGTCTGAGTGAGCAGTACTTC.

A note on this clonotype: Just one base apart from a much larger clone, this may be a read error. The V and J genes are TRBV7-2 and TRBJ2-5; tentatively, D is TRBD1 (6 bases). The CDR3 sequence is 15 residues long. Trimming pared 5 bases from V and 5 bases from J, leaving 18 bases between. CDR1 and CDR2 from the germline V gene are SGHTA and FQGNSA. Written as DNA, the CDR3 is TGTGCCAGCAGCCCTATTCAAGGGGGTCGGGAGACCCAGTACTTC. It translates to CASSPIQGGRETQYF.

This clonotype was observed many times. The V and J genes are TRBV5-6 and TRBJ1-2, with unresolved D. Germline V gene sequence: CDR1 SGHDT, CDR2 YYEEEE. V was shortened by 4 bases and J by 3 bases, with 19 bases between the two germline ends. The CDR3 sequence is 16 residues long. CDR3 sequence (DNA): TGTGCCAGCAGCCCCATGAGGGCAAATTTTGACTATGGCTACACCTTC. Translating it yields CASSPMRANFDYGYTF.

This clonotype was seen repeatedly, ten times or more. CDR3 nucleotides: TGTGCCACCAGCAGGACGGATAACTATGGCTACACCTTC. Encoded protein: CATSRTDNYGYTF. J is TRBJ1-2 and V is TRBV15; D is ambiguous. This CDR3 is 13 amino acids long. V was cut by 3 bases and J by 1 base, with 6 bases left in between. Per the germline V gene, CDR1 is LNHNV and CDR2 is YYDKDF (reference sequence).

This clonotype has at least ten counts. This chain joins TRBV7-2 and TRBJ1-6; 10 bases line up with TRBD1. Unmatched junction bases numbered 11, after V lost 6 bases and J lost 0 bases. The CDR3 has 19 residues. Germline CDR1 reads SGHTA; CDR2 reads FQGNSA. The CDR3 protein is CASRATGTGVNSYNSPLHF. The CDR3 DNA sequence: TGTGCCAGCAGGGCTACCGGGACAGGGGTCAACTCCTATAATTCACCCCTCCACTTT.

This clonotype was seen at least ten times. The CDR3 loop reads CSAGQGPQETQYF. The CDR3 nucleotides are TGCAGTGCTGGACAGGGCCCCCAAGAGACCCAGTACTTC. V gene TRBV20-1 combines with J gene TRBJ2-5, with 8 nucleotides matching TRBD1. Per germline, CDR1 DFQATT and CDR2 SNEGSKA (reference sequence). The CDR3 covers 13 residues. J gave up 1 base and V 5 bases, and 3 bases lay outside the gene matches.

The genes are TRBV5-6 and TRBJ1-5, with D possibly matching TRBD1 (5 bases). The CDR3 extends over 17 amino acids. Germline V CDR1 and CDR2: SGHDT, YYEEEE. Trimming removed 5 bases from V and 4 bases from J, with 22 bases in between. CDR3 loop: CASSLRGLEMGNQPQHF. For the CDR3, the DNA is TGTGCCAGCAGTCTGAGGGGTCTCGAGATGGGGAATCAGCCCCAGCATTTT.

This clonotype was seen at least ten times. V gene TRBV7-2 combines with J gene TRBJ1-1; the match to TRBD1 covers 9 bases. CDR1 is SGHTA, CDR2 FQGNSA, per germline. The V gene end was trimmed by 2 bases and the J gene end by 10 bases; junction bases not matched to a gene: 5. This CDR3 has 13 residues. CDR3 DNA: TGTGCCAGCAGCTTACGGGACAGGGTGGGAGCTTTCTTT. Translation gives CASSLRDRVGAFF. The whole variable domain, filled in from reference TRBV7-2 and TRBJ1-1, reads GAGVSQSPSNKVTEKGKDVELRCDPISGHTALYWYRQSLGQGLEFLIYFQGNSAPDKSGLPSDRFSAERTGGSVSTLTIQRTQQEDSAVYLCASSLRDRVGAFFGQGTRLTVV.

This clonotype has a count of ten or more. This chain joins TRBV12-3 or TRBV12-4 and TRBJ1-1; D not resolved. Trimming shortened V by 7 bases and J by 4 bases, and 16 bases separated the two germline ends. CDR3 size: 14 residues. The CDR3 is CASTLDGMSTEAFF. CDR3 in DNA: TGTGCCAGCACCCTGGACGGGATGTCCACTGAAGCTTTCTTT.

This clonotype has a count of ten or more. The chain carries TRBV18 and TRBJ2-3; D gene ambiguous. Germline values: CDR1 KGHSH, CDR2 LQKENI. The CDR3 length is 13 residues. V was cut by 8 bases and J by 0 bases, with 9 bases left in between. CDR3: CASSVTSTDTQYF. In DNA form, the CDR3 reads TGTGCCAGCAGTGTTACTAGCACAGATACGCAGTATTTT.

This clonotype was picked up many times. The chain recombines TRBV12-3 or TRBV12-4 with TRBJ2-6; tentatively, D is TRBD2 (5 bases). The CDR3 sequence is 15 residues long. V lost 3 bases and J lost 4, with 10 bases in between. The CDR3 sequence is CASSFEGAGANVLTF. The CDR3 DNA is TGTGCCAGCAGTTTTGAGGGCGCCGGGGCCAACGTCCTGACTTTC.

A word on this clonotype: Just one base apart from a much larger clone, this may be a read error. This sequence joins TRBV7-2 and TRBJ2-1; 8 positions agree with TRBD1. TRBJ2-7 matches the DNA end more closely, so the J call is doubtful. Germline V gene data show CDR1 as SGHTA and CDR2 as FQGNSA. This CDR3 is built from 17 residues. Written as DNA, the CDR3 is TGTGCCAGCAGCTTAACGACAGGGGCCACCTCCTACAATGAGCAGTACTTC. Protein: CASSLTTGATSYNEQYF.

The table lists this clonotype with a few counts. The chain links TRBV28 to TRBJ2-7; D is undetermined. Trimming left V 6 bases short and J 4 bases short, with 7 bases between. Germline V gene data show CDR1 as MDHEN and CDR2 as SYDVKM. This CDR3 spans 11 amino acids. CDR3 sequence (DNA): TGTGCCAGCAGGTTTAATTACGAGCAGTACTTC. It translates to CASRFNYEQYF. The variable domain in full, with the rest retrieved from reference TRBV28 and TRBJ2-7, is DVKVTQSSRYLVKRTGEKVFLECVQDMDHENMFWYRQDPGLGLRLIYFSYDVKMKEKGDIPEGYSVSREKKERFSLILESASTNQTSMYLCASRFNYEQYFGPGTRLTVT.

This clonotype was seen a few times. This chain connects TRBV20-1 to TRBJ1-6, with D unclear. Trimming removed 6 bases from V and 5 bases from J, with 8 bases in between. This CDR3 is 12 amino acids long. Germline CDR1 DFQATT, CDR2 SNEGSKA (reference sequence). The CDR3 nucleotides are TGCAGTGCAAGGGCCCATAATTCACCCCTCCACTTT. Its translation is CSARAHNSPLHF.

This clonotype turned up a few times. V usage is TRBV27 and J usage is TRBJ2-1, with TRBD1 as a possible D gene (6 bases). Germline V gene data show CDR1 as MNHEY and CDR2 as SMNVEV (reference sequence). Trimming took off 6 bases at V and 8 bases at J, with 17 bases between the two ends. The CDR3 has 14 amino acids. The CDR3, as DNA: TGTGCCAGCAGGGGGGCAGGAGATGGGGATGAGCAGTTCTTC. It specifies CASRGAGDGDEQFF.

The chain links TRBV2 to TRBJ1-2; D remains ambiguous. CDR1 is SNHLY and CDR2 is FYNNEI in the germline V gene. The ends were cut back, 4 bases at V and 6 bases at J, with 15 bases in the middle. This CDR3 has 14 residues. In nucleotides, the CDR3 is TGTGCCAGCAGTGTCCTGACGGAGGGTCATGGCTACACCTTC. Translating it yields CASSVLTEGHGYTF.

Concerning this clonotype: With a much larger clone just one base away, this may be a read error. The rearrangement links TRBV4-3 to TRBJ2-7, with D perhaps matching TRBD2 (5 bases). V lost 4 bases and J lost 6, with 13 bases in between. The CDR3 loop spans 13 amino acids. The germline gives CDR1 LGHNA, CDR2 YSLEER. The CDR3 nucleotides are TGCGCCAGCAGCCGAGAGGGAACCTCCGAGCAGTACTTC. This sequence encodes CASSREGTSEQYF.

This clonotype was recorded a few times. The V and J genes are TRBV6-5 and TRBJ1-5, with D perhaps TRBD1 (5 bases). The CDR3 sequence is 15 residues long. With 0 bases removed from V and 6 bases from J, the gap between germline ends came to 12 bases. CDR1 and CDR2 (germline): MNHEY, SVGAGI. The CDR3 region is CASSYSSGDFQPQHF. DNA for the CDR3: TGTGCCAGCAGTTACTCGTCGGGGGATTTTCAGCCCCAGCATTTT.

There are a few counts of this clonotype. The genes are TRBV6-2 or TRBV6-3 and TRBJ1-2, with 9 bases aligning to TRBD1. This CDR3 has 13 residues. CDR1 and CDR2 (germline): MNHEY, SVGEGT. The trim removed 2 bases at V and 10 bases at J, leaving 5 bases unmatched. The CDR3 nucleotides are TGTGCCAGCAGTTACCCCGGGACAGGGAACTACACCTTC. Protein product: CASSYPGTGNYTF.

The rearrangement joins TRBV7-2 to TRBJ2-3; the match to TRBD2 covers 15 bases. CDR1 and CDR2 (germline): SGHTA, FQGNSA. This CDR3 region has 16 residues. Losses at the gene ends were 5 bases for V and 9 bases for J; bases not matched to a gene: 9. CDR3 amino acids: CASSPIGLAGGQTQYF. CDR3 sequence (DNA): TGTGCCAGCAGCCCCATCGGACTAGCGGGAGGGCAGACGCAGTATTTT.

The chain uses TRBV29-1 and TRBJ2-4, with 7 positions matching TRBD2. The germline CDR1 and CDR2 sequences are SQVTM and ANQGSEA. The length of the CDR3 is 12 residues. The trim removed 7 bases at V and 13 bases at J, leaving 13 bases unmatched. CDR3 in amino acids: CSGVGDYNEQYF. The DNA of the CDR3 is TGCAGCGGTGTGGGGGACTACAATGAGCAGTACTTC.